These 17 T cell receptor beta chains originate from one sample sequenced in a study of shared clonotypes between healthy human individuals. Naive CD8 cells comprised CD45RO-negative, CCR7-positively selected cells, excluding terminally differentiated effector memory CD45RA+ cells. Some clones are missing from TCRdb's copy, which holds only in-frame ones; the method was immunoSEQ multiplex PCR. The top ten clones hold around 1.7% of a sample with a few million clones, 85% to 95% of them seen once. The sequenced material came from naive CD8+ T cells from PBMCs. Every receptor here comes from a young man in good health. Some clones in this sample may be carry-over from other donors' samples.

The V gene is TRBV2, the J gene TRBJ2-5; weak D call: TRBD1 (5 bases). Germline CDR1 SNHLY, CDR2 FYNNEI. Deletions cut 7 bases from V and 5 bases from J, with 14 bases between. The CDR3 totals 13 residues. CDR3 sequence: CASTLRAVETQYF. The CDR3 DNA reads TGTGCCAGCACCCTCAGGGCGGTTGAGACCCAGTACTTC.

This chain connects TRBV11-2 to TRBJ1-2; D uncertain. Germline V lookup: CDR1 SGHAT, CDR2 FQNNGV. CDR3 length equals 15 residues. V lost 0 bases and J lost 2, with 10 bases in between. CDR3 DNA: TGTGCCAGCAGCTTAGATCGGGCGACGAACTATGGCTACACCTTC. The encoded protein is CASSLDRATNYGYTF.

V and J are TRBV6-1 and TRBJ1-2, with D possibly matching TRBD1 (6 bases). Germline CDR1 and CDR2: MNHNS and SASEGT. V lost 4 bases and J 6 bases, leaving 21 bases between the germline ends. The length of the CDR3 is 16 residues. CDR3: CASSGHGGGSPNGYTF. The CDR3 DNA reads TGTGCCAGCAGTGGGCACGGGGGGGGCTCACCCAATGGCTACACCTTC.

CDR3 sequence (DNA): TGTGCCAGCAGCTTGGCCGGGAACTACGAGCAGTACTTC. It specifies CASSLAGNYEQYF. This sequence joins TRBV5-4 and TRBJ2-7, with D possibly TRBD2 on 5 matching bases. Trimming stripped 0 bases from V and 3 bases from J, with 7 bases between. The CDR3 is made up of 13 amino acids. The germline V gene has CDR1 SGHNT and CDR2 YYREEE (reference sequence).

This sequence joins TRBV4-2 and TRBJ2-1, with D possibly being TRBD1 or TRBD2 (5 bases each). This CDR3 has 17 residues. The V end lost 2 bases, the J end lost 2 bases, and 16 bases lay between the germline ends. Germline loops: CDR1 LGHNA, CDR2 YNFKEQ. CDR3 protein: CASSQTAGSQTYNEQFF. CDR3 DNA sequence: TGTGCCAGCAGCCAAACCGCAGGGAGCCAAACCTACAATGAGCAGTTCTTC.

This chain uses TRBV14 with TRBJ1-3; maybe TRBD1 (6 bases). Trimming took 3 bases from V and 0 from J, leaving 9 bases between them. The CDR3 covers 15 residues. Germline-derived CDR1 and CDR2 are SGHDN and FVKESK. CDR3 in DNA: TGTGCCAGCAGCCACACAGGGCTCTCTGGAAACACCATATATTTT. Protein product: CASSHTGLSGNTIYF.

The table lists this clone with a few counts. The chain carries TRBV19 and TRBJ1-1; possibly TRBD1 for D (6 bases). This CDR3 comprises 16 residues. Germline CDR1 reads LNHDA; CDR2 reads SQIVND (reference sequence). V was pared by 6 bases and J by 2 bases, with 19 bases between. For the CDR3, the DNA is TGTGCCAGTAGGATCACCGCCGGACAGTCAAACACTGAAGCTTTCTTT. This translates into CASRITAGQSNTEAFF. Combining the CDR3 with reference TRBV19 and TRBJ1-1 gives the whole variable domain DGGITQSPKYLFRKEGQNVTLSCEQNLNHDAMYWYRQDPGQGLRLIYYSQIVNDFQKGDIAEGYSVSREKKESFPLTVTSAQKNPTAFYLCASRITAGQSNTEAFFGQGTRLTVV.

For this clone: The sample holds other DNA sequences that translate to the same CDR3. The CDR3 sequence: CSVEEGGNTEAFF. Written as DNA, the CDR3 is TGCAGCGTTGAGGAGGGGGGCAACACTGAAGCTTTCTTT. This chain joins TRBV29-1 and TRBJ1-1; a possible D gene is TRBD1 (6 bases). The germline V gene has CDR1 SQVTM and CDR2 ANQGSEA. CDR3 length equals 13 residues. The V end was cut by 3 bases, the J end by 2 bases, with 10 bases between.

V gene TRBV4-3 combines with J gene TRBJ2-6; a possible D gene is TRBD2 (5 bases). The CDR3 is 16 amino acids. The V end was cut by 1 base, the J end by 0 bases, with 7 bases between. Germline values: CDR1 LGHNA, CDR2 YSLEER. The CDR3 DNA is TGCGCCAGCAGCCAAGTAGGGAGCTCTGGGGCCAACGTCCTGACTTTC. It encodes CASSQVGSSGANVLTF.

The chain has TRBV19 and TRBJ2-5; 9 bases fit TRBD1. This CDR3 comprises 13 residues. The V and J ends lost 7 bases and 5 bases, in that order; junction bases with no gene match: 5. Germline V gene sequence: CDR1 LNHDA, CDR2 SQIVND (reference sequence). CDR3 in DNA: TGTGCCAGTAATAGACAGGGGGAGGAGACCCAGTACTTC. Amino acids: CASNRQGEETQYF.

This clone occurred once. This rearrangement joins TRBV19 to TRBJ1-5; TRBD1 agrees at 7 bases. With 6 bases clipped from V and 5 bases from J, the junction kept 7 bases outside the gene matches. Germline CDR1 and CDR2: LNHDA and SQIVND (reference sequence). CDR3 size: 14 residues. CDR3 sequence: CASSRRDRDQPQHF. CDR3 coding DNA: TGTGCCAGTAGCCGCCGCGACAGGGATCAGCCCCAGCATTTT.

The rearrangement joins TRBV10-3 to TRBJ2-3; perhaps D is TRBD1 or TRBD2 (5 bases each). The CDR3 is 17 residues long. Germline lookup yields CDR1 ENHRY and CDR2 SYGVKD. V lost 6 bases, J lost 4 bases, and 23 bases lay in between. The CDR3 DNA is TGTGCCATCAGCAGACCGAAGGGGAGTGTTCGATCAGATACGCAGTATTTT. Translating it yields CAISRPKGSVRSDTQYF.

This sequence joins TRBV29-1 and TRBJ2-7, with a weak D call TRBD1 (6 bases). The CDR3 spans 12 residues. CDR1 is SQVTM, CDR2 ANQGSEA, per germline. V lost 4 bases to trimming and J lost 3 bases, with 10 bases between them. The CDR3 DNA is TGCAGCGTTGTGGGGGCTAGCTACGAGCAGTACTTC. Its translation: CSVVGASYEQYF.

The chain links TRBV9 to TRBJ2-3; 7 nucleotides match TRBD2. This CDR3 is built from 16 residues. Germline CDR1 reads SGDLS; CDR2 reads YYNGEE. V was clipped by 0 bases and J by 2 bases; unmatched bases: 6. This CDR3 is CASSVEVSGFTDTQYF. CDR3 in DNA: TGTGCCAGCAGCGTAGAGGTTAGCGGGTTCACAGATACGCAGTATTTT.

V gene TRBV13 combines with J gene TRBJ2-7; 8 nucleotides agree with TRBD2. The CDR3 is made up of 13 amino acids. Germline CDR1 is PRHDT and CDR2 is FYEKMQ (reference sequence). With V trimmed by 6 bases and J by 6 bases, 7 bases remained unmatched. CDR3 residues: CASSEAGVGEQYF. In nucleotides, the CDR3 is TGTGCCAGCAGTGAAGCGGGAGTGGGCGAGCAGTACTTC. Together with reference TRBV13 and TRBJ2-7, the CDR3 gives the full variable domain: AAGVIQSPRHLIKEKRETATLKCYPIPRHDTVYWYQQGPGQDPQFLISFYEKMQSDKGSIPDRFSAQQFSDYHSELNMSSLELGDSALYFCASSEAGVGEQYFGPGTRLTVT.

The chain carries TRBV11-3 and TRBJ1-5, with D maybe TRBD1 (5 bases). There are 13 residues in the CDR3. CDR1 is SGHNT and CDR2 is YENEEA in the germline V gene. V shed 2 bases and J shed 6 bases, with 8 bases lying between them. Here the CDR3 DNA reads TGTGCCAGCAGCTTACGGGGGAGTCAGCCCCAGCATTTT. The encoded protein is CASSLRGSQPQHF.

This clone was found once. This rearrangement joins TRBV15 to TRBJ2-1; D unresolved. The CDR3 sequence is 16 residues long. Germline V gene data show CDR1 as LNHNV and CDR2 as YYDKDF (reference sequence). With 1 base removed from V and 7 bases from J, the gap between germline ends came to 17 bases. The CDR3 nucleotides are TGTGCCACCAGCAGAGTTCGAAAGGATAGGGCTAATGAGCAGTTCTTC. It codes for CATSRVRKDRANEQFF.